This T cell receptor (beta chain) was captured in a study of blood T cells in healthy people across ages. Study in general: Every two T cells gave about one barcoded beta molecule via template switching.

The authors ran a second PCR of roughly 6 to 12 cycles using a sample-barcoded 5' primer and a J-beta primer mix. A template-switch adaptor with 12 random nucleotides tagged each cDNA molecule. TCRdb itself ran the 5' RACE reads through MiXCR, one entry per CDR3 protein. The table has around 1,500,000 distinct CDR3 sequences, 28% seen once. Donors were healthy Caucasian individuals from Russia aged about 6 to 95. Peripheral blood, roughly 11 milliliters per donor, was collected. This CDR3 has 13 residues. The V gene's germline CDR1 is SEHNR and CDR2 FQNEAQ (reference sequence). With respect to this clonotype: An end of the junction does not agree with germline; a read error may underlie this.

Sequences were obtained from blood. The sequence was collected from a woman in her twenties or thirties in good health. This chain uses TRBV7-9 with TRBJ1-1, with unresolved D. As DNA, the CDR3 is TGTTCCAGCAGTCTGGACTGGAACACTGAAGCTTTCTTT. It codes for CSSSLDWNTEAFF.